The present TCR beta chain was sequenced within a study of OX40 agonist ivuxolimab in advanced cancers. For the study at large: Patients in dose escalation had liver, melanoma, kidney or head and neck cancers. Partial responses were seen in three patients, one with hepatocellular carcinoma and two with cutaneous melanoma.

On cycle 4 day 1 and cycle 7 day 1, as well as at baseline, blood was sampled. General study results and limits: Researchers report that CD8+ T cells had, on average, more expanded clones than CD4+.

Assay used: immunoSEQ multiplex PCR; TCRdb lists only in-frame clones, some missing. The table lists tens of thousands of clones, 81% of them singletons, with less than 5.5% in the top ten. In germline, CDR1 is SGHRS, CDR2 YFSETQ. The CDR3 is 15 amino acids. Deletions cut 3 bases from V and 6 bases from J, with 16 bases between. With regard to this clone: Its antigen is undetermined.

The receptor's source is an adult with an advanced solid tumor such as melanoma, head and neck, liver or kidney cancer. The rearrangement uses TRBV5-1 and TRBJ2-4; D may be TRBD1 or TRBD2 (5 bases each). The starting material was CD4+ or CD8+ T cells sorted from blood, obtained in a trial of the OX40 agonist ivuxolimab. The CDR3 here is CASSSSLGVGNIQYF. The CDR3 DNA sequence: TGCGCCAGCAGCTCCAGCCTGGGGGTGGGAAACATTCAGTACTTC.